This TCR beta chain is from a study of blood T cell repertoires in COVID-19. Looking at the study overall: Samples came from the United States, Italy and Spain, spanning acute and convalescent COVID-19.

The CDR3 is 12 residues long. Trimming cost V 6 bases and J 1 base, with 7 bases left between them. CDR1 is MNHEY, CDR2 SMNVEV, per germline (reference sequence). In Seattle, patients joined the study during active infection and were tracked longitudinally. As processed by the authors: Amplified reference gene primers provided the basis for estimating nucleated cell counts. The assay was immunoSEQ multiplex PCR, and TCRdb's table has in-frame clones only and misses some. The V and J calls and clone size were taken over from that table, and D and trimming were inferred from the DNA. The table has 250,000 to 350,000 clones, roughly 90% seen once; the top ten hold less than 3.5%.

Sequencing was done on a sample of peripheral blood. The chain combines TRBV27 with TRBJ2-7; the D gene is possibly TRBD1 (5 bases). This receptor was identified in a woman aged 25 to 45 with COVID-19, enrolled during active disease. The CDR3 coding sequence is TGTGCCAGCAGCGACAGATCCTACGAGCAGTACTTC. This sequence encodes CASSDRSYEQYF.